This is a list of T cell receptor beta chains from one sample in a study of T cells in Graves' hyperthyroidism and ophthalmopathy. A single record per CDR3 protein comes from TCRdb applying MiXCR to the multiplex PCR reads. This table has 96,000 or so distinct CDR3 sequences, over 50% appearing once. The sequenced material came from blood. The receptors shown here come from a woman in her forties with Graves' hyperthyroidism. The CDR3 runs from the conserved cysteine through the conserved F or W. Fields, in order: J gene, clone size, V gene, D gene, CDR3 DNA, CDR3 protein. D genes are given only for firm matches. Size is omitted from some rows. Given values are once, few, many or a class for expanded clones.

TRBJ2-7,few,TRBV7-2,-,TGTGCCAGCAGCTTAGTAGGGCTAGCGCAAACCTACGAGCAGTACTTC,CASSLVGLAQTYEQYF
TRBJ1-2,many,TRBV4-1,-,TGCGCCAGCAGCCACGAATCCGGGGGGCTCAGCGGCTACACCTTC,CASSHESGGLSGYTF
TRBJ2-3,few,TRBV24-1,TRBD1,TGTGCCACCAGTAGTAACAGGGGATCAGATACGCAGTATTTT,CATSSNRGSDTQYF
TRBJ1-5,few,TRBV13,TRBD1,TGTGCCAGCAACACAGGGGTTGGCAATCAGCCCCAGCATTTT,CASNTGVGNQPQHF
TRBJ1-1,many,TRBV5-1,TRBD1,TGCGCCAGCAGCTTGGAAGGGACAGGGAGTAACACTGAAGCTTTCTTT,CASSLEGTGSNTEAFF
TRBJ1-6,many,TRBV2,-,TGTGCCAGCAACCAAGGGGGGGGGTCACCCCTCCACTTT,CASNQGGGSPLHF
TRBJ1-5,-,TRBV20-1,TRBD1,TGCAGTGCCAGCAGTCTGTGGACAGGGGGCATGGATCAGCCCCAGCATTTT,CSASSLWTGGMDQPQHF
TRBJ1-2,-,TRBV15,-,TGTGCCACCAGCAGCTCCCAGGGCTATGGCTACACCTTC,CATSSSQGYGYTF
TRBJ2-7,many,TRBV20-1,-,TGCAGTCTCCTAGGGGGGAAGGGCCTCTTGGGCGAGCAGTACTTC,CSLLGGKGLLGEQYF
TRBJ2-5,-,TRBV6-6,TRBD1,TGTGCCAGCAGTGAGGGACAGGGGCGGGAAGAGACCCAGTACTTC,CASSEGQGREETQYF
TRBJ1-2,many,TRBV6-6,-,TGTGCCAGCCAAGTGGCGGGGATCTATGGCTACACCTTC,CASQVAGIYGYTF
TRBJ1-4,-,TRBV29-1,TRBD1,TGCAGAGCCGTTTGGACAGGGGGCACTAATGAAAAACTGTTTTTT,CRAVWTGGTNEKLFF
TRBJ1-1,once,TRBV9,-,TGTGCCAGCAGCGTAGGGACAGCGAACACTGAAGCTTTCTTT,CASSVGTANTEAFF
TRBJ1-1,many,TRBV18,-,TGTGCCAGCTCACCTGGGAGCCTGAACACTGAAGCTTTCTTT,CASSPGSLNTEAFF
TRBJ2-2,many,TRBV20-1,TRBD2,TGCAGTGCTTCGACTAGCGGGAGGTCTAACACCGGGGAGCTGTTTTTT,CSASTSGRSNTGELFF
TRBJ1-4,many,TRBV5-1,TRBD1,TGCGCCAGCAGCCCCCTCCGACAGGGAAATAATGAAAAACTGTTTTTT,CASSPLRQGNNEKLFF
TRBJ2-6,-,TRBV7-9,-,TGTGCCAGCAGCGAGGCGGGCCTCTCTGGGGCCAACGTCCTGACTTTC,CASSEAGLSGANVLTF
TRBJ2-2,-,TRBV19,-,TGTGCCAGTAGTATAGAATCGGCCAGGAGAAGAGCCGCGTTGTCGAACACCGGGGAGCTGTTTTTT,CASSIESARRRAALSNTGELFF
TRBJ2-2,-,TRBV5-4,-,TGTGCCAGCAGCTTGGAGGGGGAGCTCACCGGGGAGCTGTTTTTT,CASSLEGELTGELFF
TRBJ2-7,-,TRBV5-1,TRBD1,TGCGCCAGCAGCCCCGGACAGGGGAGGGTCGAGCAGTACTTC,CASSPGQGRVEQYF
TRBJ2-7,-,TRBV30,-,TGTGCCTGGAGTCTCGGGGGATTCGACGAGCAGTACTTC,CAWSLGGFDEQYF
TRBJ2-2,-,TRBV7-2,-,TGTGCCAGCAGTTACCTCAGGGTGGAGCTCACCGGGGAGCTGTTTTTT,CASSYLRVELTGELFF
TRBJ2-7,-,TRBV7-2,TRBD1,TGTGCCAGCAGCCCTGGACAGGGGTACTACGAGCAGTACTTC,CASSPGQGYYEQYF
TRBJ2-7,many,TRBV11-1,TRBD1,TGTGCCAGCAGCTTATCACAGGGGGCTTACGAGCAGTACTTC,CASSLSQGAYEQYF
TRBJ1-3,-,TRBV20-1,-,TGCAGTGCTAGAGGGGTTAGCGGAAACACCATATATTTT,CSARGVSGNTIYF
TRBJ1-1,-,TRBV25-1,-,TGTGCCAGCAGGGACGTCTCGGGCACTGAAGCTTTCTTT,CASRDVSGTEAFF
TRBJ1-2,many,TRBV9,-,TGTGCCAGCAGCGTAGTTTATGGGCCGGATGGCTACACCTTC,CASSVVYGPDGYTF
TRBJ1-2,-,TRBV9,-,TGTGCCAGCAGAGGTGAAGGGGTTGGCTACACCTTC,CASRGEGVGYTF
TRBJ1-3,-,TRBV7-3,TRBD1,TGTGCCAGCAGCTTATTGGGACAGGGGGCGACTGGCTTAAACACCATATATTTT,CASSLLGQGATGLNTIYF
TRBJ2-6,-,TRBV29-1,-,TGCAGCGTTGACGGGACTGGGAACAACGTCCTGACTTTC,CSVDGTGNNVLTF
TRBJ2-7,many,TRBV9,TRBD2,TGTGCCAGCAGCGCTAGCGGGAGGGCTTTCTACGAGCAGTACTTC,CASSASGRAFYEQYF
TRBJ1-2,once,TRBV2,TRBD1,TGTGCCAGCAGTGGACAGGGGGTTTTCTATGGCTACACCTTC,CASSGQGVFYGYTF
TRBJ2-6,few,TRBV9,-,TGTGCCAGCAGCGCAACGGACGGAGCCAACGTCCTGACTTTC,CASSATDGANVLTF
TRBJ2-2,-,TRBV20-1,-,TGCAGTGTAGGGGGACACACCGGGGAGCTGTTTTTT,CSVGGHTGELFF
TRBJ2-5,many,TRBV7-2,TRBD2,TGTGCCAGCAGCCGGGGACTAGCGGGAGGAAAAGAGACCCAGTACTTC,CASSRGLAGGKETQYF